The T cell receptor (beta chain) described here comes from a study of T cells in localized non-small cell lung cancer. Findings and limits, study-wide: Of the top 100 tumor clones, median around 62 were in adjacent lung, some 30 among its top 100. Uninvolved adjacent lung had the highest recorded T cell clonality, with tumor below it.

A note on this clone: Its cognate antigen is unknown.

Only in-frame clones appear in the TCRdb table, and some are missing; sequencing was by immunoSEQ multiplex PCR. The data contain fewer than 3,000 clones, 29% of them singletons. The length of the CDR3 is 15 residues. The junction had 9 bases not matched to a gene; V was cut back by 5 bases and J by 8 bases. The germline V gene has CDR1 MNHGY and CDR2 SAAAGT. This TCR derives from a woman aged 40 to 75 with stage III lung adenocarcinoma. The chain links TRBV6-8 to TRBJ1-2, with 12 nucleotides matching TRBD1. The specimen was lung tumor tissue, collected before any cancer treatment. The CDR3 DNA reads TGTGCCAGCAGTACCGGGACAGGGGGCGCGTTGGGCTACACCTTC. Its protein product is CASSTGTGGALGYTF.